Each of the 7 T cell receptor beta chains below was sequenced from the same sample in a study of blood T cell repertoires in COVID-19. Clones were read by immunoSEQ multiplex PCR, and TCRdb kept only the in-frame ones, dropping some. The sample shows around 69,000 clones, just over 85% of them seen only once. Sequences were obtained from peripheral blood. These TCRs come from a man aged 45 to 65 with active COVID-19.

V usage is TRBV19 and J usage is TRBJ2-7; D call uncertain. Germline CDR1 is LNHDA and CDR2 is SQIVND (reference sequence). V was trimmed by 3 bases and J by 0 bases, leaving 6 bases between them. This CDR3 is built from 13 residues. For the CDR3, the DNA is TGTGCCAGTAGTATTCAGGTCTCCTACGAGCAGTACTTC. It translates to CASSIQVSYEQYF.

This chain connects TRBV5-4 to TRBJ1-1; 8 bases match TRBD1. Germline V CDR1 and CDR2: SGHNT, YYREEE (reference sequence). The CDR3 runs to 14 residues. V shed 7 bases and J 0 bases; nucleotides not matched to a gene: 5. CDR3 region: CASRAGQVNTEAFF. The CDR3, as DNA: TGTGCCAGCCGCGCGGGACAGGTGAACACTGAAGCTTTCTTT.

The rearrangement joins TRBV7-9 to TRBJ2-7; 7 bases fit TRBD1. There are 14 residues in the CDR3. Germline lookup yields CDR1 SEHNR and CDR2 FQNEAQ (reference sequence). V dropped 5 bases and J dropped 5; count of bases not matched to a gene: 9. The CDR3 loop is CASSPHRGYNEQYF. The CDR3 DNA sequence: TGTGCCAGCAGCCCCCACAGGGGTTACAACGAGCAGTACTTC.

The chain joins TRBV9 to TRBJ2-2; 7 bases are shared with TRBD2. The V gene's germline CDR1 is SGDLS and CDR2 YYNGEE. There are 14 residues in the CDR3. V lost 4 bases, J lost 5 bases, and 5 bases stayed unmatched. The CDR3 loop is CASSPGEGTGELFF. The CDR3 DNA reads TGTGCCAGCAGCCCGGGGGAGGGGACCGGGGAGCTGTTTTTT.

The chain links TRBV2 to TRBJ1-1; D perhaps matches TRBD1 (5 bases). This CDR3 has 13 residues. V lost 4 bases and J 4 bases, leaving 10 bases between the germline ends. The germline CDR1 and CDR2 sequences are SNHLY and FYNNEI. The CDR3 sequence is CASSGTLGTEAFF. In DNA form, the CDR3 reads TGTGCCAGCAGTGGGACATTGGGCACTGAAGCTTTCTTT.

The chain employs TRBV7-9 and TRBJ2-3, with D uncertain. Germline assignment: CDR1 SEHNR and CDR2 FQNEAQ (reference sequence). V was shortened by 5 bases and J by 2 bases, with 8 bases between the two germline ends. CDR3 size: 13 residues. The CDR3 sequence: CASSISYTDTQYF. CDR3 in DNA: TGTGCCAGCAGCATAAGCTACACAGATACGCAGTATTTT.

The J gene is TRBJ1-1, the V gene TRBV7-2; a possible D gene is TRBD1 (5 bases). V shed 5 bases and J shed 5 bases, with 12 bases lying between them. From germline, CDR1 is SGHTA and CDR2 FQGNSA. The CDR3 extends over 13 amino acids. The CDR3 spells CASSVAGKTEAFF. As DNA, the CDR3 is TGTGCCAGCAGCGTCGCAGGGAAGACTGAAGCTTTCTTT.